The T cell receptor beta chain under discussion was sequenced for a study of a mutant IDH1 vaccine in newly diagnosed glioma. Study-level information: Patients had eight vaccinations, in weeks 1, 3, 5, 7, 11, 15, 19 and 23. The treated group averaged about 41 years old and was 62.5% male, 37.5% female. General study points: Vaccination elicited immune responses in 80% to 95% of patients.

Time point meaning: week 11, during vaccination. Every single dose of the vaccine, 300 ug of mutant IDH1 20-mer peptide, came with topical imiquimod. Data came from immunoSEQ multiplex PCR; TCRdb stores just in-frame clones and leaves some out. The repertoire holds roughly 57,000 clones, about 88% seen once, with 1.5% to 2% in the top ten. On this clone: Antigen unknown.

The V gene lost 8 bases and the J gene lost 1 base, with 6 bases spanning the gap. CDR3 length: 12 residues. Germline V gene lookup returns CDR1 SGHTA and CDR2 FQGNSA. The sequencing used PBMCs, collected from a glioma patient whose treatment included an IDH1 peptide vaccine. The TCR originated in a man in his forties with glioma. This chain uses TRBV7-2 with TRBJ1-5; no definite D call. As DNA, the CDR3 is TGTGCCAGCCGACGCAGCAATCAGCCCCAGCATTTT. Its translation is CASRRSNQPQHF.